These 30 T cell receptor beta chains were sequenced from one sample in a study of PD-1 blockade in mismatch repair-deficient tumors. Sequencing was performed with immunoSEQ multiplex PCR; in TCRdb, only in-frame clones are kept and a portion is missing. The top ten hold around 6.5% of the sample, which has 100,000 or so clones, 82% seen once. This material consisted of peripheral blood, taken roughly eight months after starting pembrolizumab. The receptors come from an adult with mismatch repair-deficient cancer.

This clone was observed a few times. J is TRBJ2-1 and V is TRBV7-9; a weak D match, TRBD2 (6 bases). The CDR3 covers 14 residues. Germline CDR1 is SEHNR and CDR2 is FQNEAQ (reference sequence). With 1 base removed from V and 6 bases from J, the gap between germline ends came to 10 bases. CDR3 coding DNA: TGTGCCAGCAGCTTAGTCCCCGGGGGCAATGAGCAGTTCTTC. Encoded protein: CASSLVPGGNEQFF.

The chain couples TRBV7-6 to TRBJ2-7, with TRBD1 matching 10 bases. The ends lost 4 bases at V and 1 base at J; junction bases unmatched: 4. CDR1 SGHVS and CDR2 FNYEAQ come from the germline V gene. CDR3 length: 15 residues. Here the CDR3 DNA reads TGTGCCAGCAGCTCACGGACAGGGGGATCCTACGAGCAGTACTTC. This codes for CASSSRTGGSYEQYF.

The genes are TRBV28 and TRBJ2-1, with 9 bases that match TRBD2. Germline V gives CDR1 MDHEN, CDR2 SYDVKM. This CDR3 region has 16 residues. V was clipped by 7 bases and J by 0 bases; unmatched bases: 7. CDR3 DNA sequence: TGTGCCAGCACTGGCGGGAGGGCCTTCTCCTACAATGAGCAGTTCTTC. Translated: CASTGGRAFSYNEQFF.

V usage is TRBV29-1 and J usage is TRBJ1-1; 7 nucleotides agree with TRBD1. This CDR3 comprises 12 residues. J was trimmed by 4 bases and V by 7 bases; bases with no gene match: 6. The germline V gene has CDR1 SQVTM and CDR2 ANQGSEA. CDR3 DNA sequence: TGCAGCGCCCGGGACAGAGGCACTGAAGCTTTCTTT. It codes for CSARDRGTEAFF.

The chain couples TRBV7-8 to TRBJ1-1; unclear D gene. V was pared by 1 base and J by 3 bases, with 6 bases between. The germline CDR1 and CDR2 sequences are SGHVS and FQNEAQ. This CDR3 region has 13 residues. The CDR3 spells CASSLGWDTEAFF. The CDR3 bases are TGTGCCAGCAGCTTAGGGTGGGACACTGAAGCTTTCTTT.

The rearrangement uses TRBV4-2 and TRBJ1-3; D may be TRBD1 (5 bases). The CDR3 sequence is 14 residues long. Germline V gives CDR1 LGHNA, CDR2 YNFKEQ. V was trimmed by 4 bases and J by 4 bases, leaving 11 bases between them. CDR3 bases: TGTGCCAGCAGCCTGGGGGTTGGCGGAAACACCATATATTTT. Amino acids: CASSLGVGGNTIYF.

The J gene is TRBJ2-3, the V gene TRBV7-2, with 7 bases lining up with TRBD2. This CDR3 has 15 amino acids. The V gene's germline CDR1 is SGHTA and CDR2 FQGNSA. The V segment lost 2 bases and the J segment 6 bases; nucleotides outside the gene matches: 8. The CDR3 region has the DNA TGTGCCAGCAGCTTAACCCGGCGGGGAGGGGATACGCAGTATTTT. Protein sequence: CASSLTRRGGDTQYF.

The chain carries TRBV27 and TRBJ1-1; D ambiguous. Trimming took off 3 bases at V and 4 bases at J, with 9 bases between the two ends. The CDR3 has 13 amino acids. Looked up from germline, CDR1 is MNHEY and CDR2 is SMNVEV (reference sequence). The CDR3 bases are TGTGCCAGCAGTTTCTACGGCAGCACTGAAGCTTTCTTT. Residues: CASSFYGSTEAFF.

V is TRBV30 and J is TRBJ2-3; possible D gene TRBD2, 6 bases. The length of the CDR3 is 14 residues. V dropped 3 bases and J dropped 9 bases, with 19 bases sitting between them. In germline, CDR1 is GTSNPN, CDR2 SVGIG (reference sequence). CDR3 loop: CAWSGRQLGGTQYF. Here the CDR3 DNA reads TGTGCCTGGAGCGGGAGACAGCTAGGAGGGACGCAGTATTTT.

The gene calls are TRBV15 and TRBJ1-1; 8 bases fit TRBD1. With 1 base clipped from V and 4 bases from J, the junction kept 8 bases outside the gene matches. There are 16 residues in the CDR3. The germline V gene has CDR1 LNHNV and CDR2 YYDKDF (reference sequence). This chain's CDR3 is CATSRGNRGIGTEAFF. The CDR3 DNA reads TGTGCCACCAGCAGAGGTAACAGGGGGATCGGCACTGAAGCTTTCTTT.

The chain recombines TRBV6-6 with TRBJ1-2, with TRBD1 as a possible D gene (5 bases). V was trimmed by 0 bases and J by 8 bases, leaving 13 bases between them. From germline, CDR1 is MNHNY and CDR2 SVGAGI (reference sequence). The CDR3 has 14 amino acids. CDR3 amino acids: CASSYSGREGGYTF. As DNA, the CDR3 is TGTGCCAGCAGTTACTCGGGCAGGGAGGGAGGCTACACCTTC.

This clone was counted a single time. The chain joins TRBV5-4 to TRBJ2-4, with D possibly TRBD2 on 5 matching bases. The CDR3 is made up of 16 amino acids. The V gene's germline CDR1 is SGHNT and CDR2 YYREEE (reference sequence). V dropped 4 bases and J dropped 6 bases, with 20 bases sitting between them. The CDR3 sequence: CASSPSGEKRRNIQYF. The CDR3 coding sequence is TGTGCCAGCAGCCCCTCCGGGGAGAAGCGGAGAAACATTCAGTACTTC.

This clone came up once. This chain joins TRBV4-1 and TRBJ2-1; tentative D call: TRBD2 (6 bases). CDR1 is MGHRA and CDR2 is YSYEKL in the germline V gene. CDR3 length: 14 residues. The V gene lost 3 bases and the J gene lost 5 bases, with 11 bases spanning the gap. CDR3 DNA: TGCGCCAGCAGCCAGAGGGACTTGCACAATGAGCAGTTCTTC. Its protein is CASSQRDLHNEQFF.

Of note for this clone: A junction end diverges from the germline sequence, so it may reflect a read error. The chain combines TRBV7-7 with TRBJ2-3; 10 bases are a match to TRBD2. CDR3 length: 16 residues. Germline V CDR1 and CDR2: SSHAT, FNYEAQ (reference sequence). The CDR3 is CASSPRGIAGGDTQYF. DNA for the CDR3: TGTGCTAGCAGCCCCAGGGGTATAGCGGGGGGAGATACGCAGTATTTT.

The V and J genes are TRBV27 and TRBJ1-3; TRBD1 matches at 7 bases. The CDR3 covers 14 residues. CDR1 and CDR2 (germline): MNHEY, SMNVEV (reference sequence). Trimming removed 6 bases from V and 4 bases from J; junction bases left unmatched: 6. CDR3 sequence (DNA): TGTGCCAGCAGCCGTGACAGGGAAGGAAACACCATATATTTT. This sequence encodes CASSRDREGNTIYF.

The sample holds a few counts of this clone. The chain is built from TRBV2 and TRBJ2-2, with a weak D call TRBD2 (6 bases). Trimming stripped 8 bases from V and 0 bases from J, with 10 bases between. The CDR3 runs to 14 residues. The V gene's germline CDR1 is SNHLY and CDR2 FYNNEI. The CDR3 coding sequence is TGTGCCAGCGGGCGGGACTCGAACACCGGGGAGCTGTTTTTT. Its translation: CASGRDSNTGELFF. The full variable domain, its missing parts supplied by reference TRBV2 and TRBJ2-2, is EPEVTQTPSHQVTQMGQEVILRCVPISNHLYFYWYRQILGQKVEFLVSFYNNEISEKSEIFDDQFSVERPDGSNFTLKIRSTKLEDSAMYFCASGRDSNTGELFFGEGSRLTVL.

The rearrangement uses TRBV6-5 and TRBJ1-1; no reliable D call. V dropped 2 bases and J dropped 4 bases, with 8 bases sitting between them. CDR1 and CDR2 from the germline V gene are MNHEY and SVGAGI. This CDR3 is 13 amino acids long. The DNA of the CDR3 is TGTGCCAGCAGTTACGGGCAGACCACTGAAGCTTTCTTT. Its protein is CASSYGQTTEAFF.

This rearrangement joins TRBV2 to TRBJ2-1, with TRBD2 matching over 9 bases. Trimming cost V 3 bases and J 7 bases; bases outside gene matches: 10. Germline V gene data show CDR1 as SNHLY and CDR2 as FYNNEI. CDR3 length: 16 amino acids. CDR3: CASSDVGGREENEQFF. DNA of the CDR3: TGTGCCAGCAGTGATGTCGGCGGGAGGGAGGAGAATGAGCAGTTCTTC.

CDR3 sequence reads: CASSAQTTGNYGYTF. The CDR3 bases are TGTGCCAGCAGCGCCCAGACGACAGGGAACTATGGCTACACCTTC. The chain joins TRBV9 to TRBJ1-2; 7 bases are a match to TRBD1. Germline loops: CDR1 SGDLS, CDR2 YYNGEE. This CDR3 contains 15 residues. The V segment lost 3 bases and the J segment 2 bases; nucleotides outside the gene matches: 7.

The chain joins TRBV6-1 to TRBJ2-4; no definite D call. Trimming shortened V by 6 bases and J by 8 bases, and 8 bases separated the two germline ends. Germline CDR1 MNHNS, CDR2 SASEGT. The CDR3 runs 11 residues. The CDR3 is CASRTNDIQYF. The CDR3 nucleotides read TGTGCCAGCAGGACAAACGACATTCAGTACTTC.

This sequence joins TRBV19 and TRBJ1-3; D gene uncertain. Per germline, CDR1 LNHDA and CDR2 SQIVND (reference sequence). V lost 7 bases and J lost 3, with 13 bases in between. CDR3 size: 14 residues. The CDR3 coding sequence is TGTGCCAGTAATGCCTTTGGAAATGGAAACACCATATATTTT. The encoded protein is CASNAFGNGNTIYF.

This sequence joins TRBV5-1 and TRBJ2-7, with D unresolved. This CDR3 spans 19 amino acids. Between the trimmed V and J ends, which lost 1 base and 2 bases, there was a span of 25 bases. Germline CDR1 and CDR2: SGHRS and YFSETQ. The CDR3 bases are TGCGCCAGCAGCTTGAGAGCCCGGCCCCCCAGGCAACCTCCCTACGAGCAGTACTTC. Amino acids: CASSLRARPPRQPPYEQYF. The full variable domain, its missing parts supplied by reference TRBV5-1 and TRBJ2-7, is KAGVTQTPRYLIKTRGQQVTLSCSPISGHRSVSWYQQTPGQGLQFLFEYFSETQRNKGNFPGRFSGRQFSNSRSEMNVSTLELGDSALYLCASSLRARPPRQPPYEQYFGPGTRLTVT.

Here the CDR3 reads CASSLDRDGYTF. The DNA for the CDR3 is TGTGCCAGCAGCTTAGACAGGGACGGCTACACCTTC. This chain links TRBV11-2 with TRBJ1-2; D is possibly TRBD1 (5 bases). The CDR3 sequence is 12 residues long. The ends were cut back, 0 bases at V and 8 bases at J, with 7 bases in the middle. Germline V gene sequence: CDR1 SGHAT, CDR2 FQNNGV.

In DNA, the CDR3 is TGTGCCAGCAGGGACCACCAGGGAGAAAAACTGTTTTTT. Protein product: CASRDHQGEKLFF. The V call is TRBV28, the J call TRBJ1-4; a possible D gene is TRBD1 (5 bases). The germline V and J ends were trimmed by 6 bases and 8 bases, with 13 bases remaining between them. Germline V lookup: CDR1 MDHEN, CDR2 SYDVKM. The CDR3 is 13 residues long.

The gene calls are TRBV5-6 and TRBJ2-7; the match to TRBD1 covers 8 bases. The CDR3 runs to 14 residues. The germline V gene has CDR1 SGHDT and CDR2 YYEEEE. V lost 4 bases to trimming and J lost 3 bases; unmatched junction nucleotides: 6. The CDR3: CASSPVDRGYEQYF. The CDR3 DNA sequence: TGTGCCAGCAGCCCAGTAGACAGGGGCTACGAGCAGTACTTC.

This chain joins TRBV4-3 and TRBJ1-2; 9 bases match TRBD1. CDR3 length: 18 amino acids. V dropped 1 base and J dropped 7; count of bases not matched to a gene: 16. Germline assignment: CDR1 LGHNA and CDR2 YSLEER. CDR3: CASSQATGGTGSISGYTF. CDR3 nucleotide sequence: TGCGCCAGCAGCCAAGCGACGGGGGGGACAGGGTCCATCTCTGGCTACACCTTC.

In regard to this clone: The sample has other DNA sequences that encode this CDR3 too. The chain couples TRBV9 to TRBJ2-2, with D possibly TRBD2 on 5 matching bases. CDR3 size: 15 residues. V lost 0 bases and J 1 base, leaving 7 bases between the germline ends. From germline, CDR1 is SGDLS and CDR2 YYNGEE. CDR3 region: CASSVAGGNTGELFF. CDR3 bases: TGTGCCAGCAGCGTAGCAGGAGGGAACACCGGGGAGCTGTTTTTT.

The chain carries TRBV9 and TRBJ2-1, with 12 bases lining up with TRBD2. Germline lookup yields CDR1 SGDLS and CDR2 YYNGEE. The CDR3 is made up of 15 amino acids. V shed 4 bases, J shed 12 bases, and the junction held 11 bases outside the gene matches. This chain's CDR3 is CASSPWTSGTAGQFF. As DNA, the CDR3 is TGTGCCAGCAGCCCATGGACTAGCGGGACGGCGGGGCAGTTCTTC.

The chain uses TRBV5-1 and TRBJ1-4, with D maybe TRBD1 (6 bases). The V gene lost 0 bases and the J gene lost 8 bases, with 8 bases spanning the gap. The CDR3 runs to 13 residues. Germline V gives CDR1 SGHRS, CDR2 YFSETQ. The CDR3 DNA follows: TGCGCCAGCAGCTTGGACCAGGGGGAAAAACTGTTTTTT. Protein: CASSLDQGEKLFF.

In its sample, this clone was seen many times. The chain is built from TRBV5-6 and TRBJ1-2, with 8 bases identical to TRBD1. Germline V gene lookup returns CDR1 SGHDT and CDR2 YYEEEE. This CDR3 is 11 amino acids long. V shed 3 bases, J shed 13 bases, and the junction held 5 bases outside the gene matches. The CDR3 DNA is TGTGCCAGCAGCTCGGACAGGGCTCGCACCTTC. It yields the protein CASSSDRARTF.